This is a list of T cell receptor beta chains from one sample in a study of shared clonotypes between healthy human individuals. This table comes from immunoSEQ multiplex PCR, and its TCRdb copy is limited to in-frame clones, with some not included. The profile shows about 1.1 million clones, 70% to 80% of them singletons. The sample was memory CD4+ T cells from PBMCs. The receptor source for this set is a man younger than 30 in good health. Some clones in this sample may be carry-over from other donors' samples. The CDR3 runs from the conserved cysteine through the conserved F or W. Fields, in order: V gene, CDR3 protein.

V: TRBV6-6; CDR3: CASSPIGGSNQPQHF
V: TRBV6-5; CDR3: CASSRGVVRDTEAFF
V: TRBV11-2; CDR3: CASSLIGRFEGKNQPQHF
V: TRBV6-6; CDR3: CASTQGGSLNTEAFF
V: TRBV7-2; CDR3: CASSPLSGFRELFF
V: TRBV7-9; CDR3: CASSLPTAQSEQYF
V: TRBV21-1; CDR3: CASSKAPGGMTQYF
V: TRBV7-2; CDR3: CASSLGQGADTQYF
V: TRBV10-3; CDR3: CAISARTGLTSTDTQYF
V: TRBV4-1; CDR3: CASSQGGAGPDQPQHF
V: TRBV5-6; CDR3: CASSPRFFGDTQYF
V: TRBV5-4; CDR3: CASSYGTSGAYEQYF
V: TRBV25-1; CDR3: CASSESSTGGNQPQHF
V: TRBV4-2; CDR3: CASSQDLNVYEQYF
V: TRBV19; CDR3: CASSRRGVSAGTHEQFF
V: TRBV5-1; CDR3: CASSLAGTRNDIQYF
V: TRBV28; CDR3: CASSPLGGNNEKLFF
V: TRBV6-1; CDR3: CASSLTGSDTQYF
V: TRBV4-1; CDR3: CASSWTGGDQPQHF
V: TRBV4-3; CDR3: CASSQELAGGTAYNEQFF
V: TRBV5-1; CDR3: CASSLIRGMDGYTF
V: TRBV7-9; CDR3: CASSWGREGTQYF
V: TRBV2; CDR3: CASRANRASYEQYF